This T cell receptor beta chain was identified in a study of brain T cells in children with intractable seizures. The CDR3 is 18 residues long. Germline V lookup: CDR1 LNHDA, CDR2 SQIVND (reference sequence). The V gene lost 7 bases and the J gene lost 3 bases, with 27 bases spanning the gap. Clones were read by immunoSEQ multiplex PCR, and TCRdb kept only the in-frame ones, dropping some. The sample contains some 80,000 clones, roughly 89% of which appear only once. Whole-study results and caveats: Clones missing pre-surgery may reflect undersampling of that blood sample.

Remarks on this clone: Its antigen is currently unknown.

This chain links TRBV19 with TRBJ1-1; D may be TRBD1 (6 bases). The TCR was taken from a girl aged 2 to 9 with Rasmussen encephalitis and intractable seizures. Sequenced here: peripheral blood, sampled at surgery. DNA for the CDR3: TGTGCCAGTACCTATAGGTTATTAGGGGACAACTCGGACACTGAAGCTTTCTTT. This sequence encodes CASTYRLLGDNSDTEAFF.